The 16 T cell receptor beta chains below were found in one sample sequenced in a study of identical twins. TCRdb analysed the 5' RACE reads with MiXCR anew, one entry per CDR3 protein. The table includes around 490,000 distinct CDR3 sequences, 20% to 25% detected once. The data also belong to a second study, concerning yellow fever vaccine responses in identical twins.

The source material was CD4+ T cells sorted from blood. These receptors came from a woman between 18 and 29 years old in good health.

The gene calls are TRBV20-1 and TRBJ1-2; TRBD1 might be the D (5 bases). There are 12 residues in the CDR3. Trimming took off 3 bases at V and 2 bases at J, with 7 bases between the two ends. CDR1 and CDR2 (germline): DFQATT, SNEGSKA (reference sequence). Here the CDR3 reads CSARGPNYGYTF. The CDR3 bases are TGCAGTGCTAGGGGGCCCAACTATGGCTACACCTTC.

This clonotype was observed a handful of times. The rearrangement joins TRBV5-1 to TRBJ1-2, with D hard to call. Germline assignment: CDR1 SGHRS and CDR2 YFSETQ. The CDR3 is 14 amino acids. V was shortened by 0 bases and J by 2 bases, with 8 bases between the two germline ends. The DNA of the CDR3 is TGCGCCAGCAGCTTGGGAATGGGGAACTATGGCTACACCTTC. It codes for CASSLGMGNYGYTF.

This clonotype was detected a few times. V usage is TRBV10-3 and J usage is TRBJ2-3, with 10 bases identical to TRBD2. In germline, CDR1 is ENHRY, CDR2 SYGVKD. The CDR3 is 15 amino acids. The ends lost 8 bases at V and 0 bases at J; junction bases unmatched: 5. CDR3 residues: CAILQRGGSTDTQYF. DNA of the CDR3: TGTGCCATCCTGCAGCGGGGGGGAAGCACAGATACGCAGTATTTT.

The rearrangement links TRBV5-1 to TRBJ2-1, with D possibly called TRBD1 or TRBD2 (5 bases each). Trimming took 4 bases from V and 1 from J, leaving 15 bases between them. CDR3 length: 16 residues. Germline V gene lookup returns CDR1 SGHRS and CDR2 YFSETQ. The CDR3 spells CASSRGTLGSYNEQFF. The CDR3 DNA follows: TGCGCCAGCAGCCGAGGGACCTTAGGTTCCTACAATGAGCAGTTCTTC.

In this sample, this clonotype turned up many times. V and J are TRBV4-2 and TRBJ2-3; 12 bases fit TRBD2. This CDR3 is built from 16 residues. The trim removed 2 bases at V and 3 bases at J, leaving 3 bases unmatched. The germline gives CDR1 LGHNA, CDR2 YNFKEQ. The CDR3 nucleotides read TGTGCCAGCAGCCAAACTAGCGGGAGGACAACAGATACGCAGTATTTT. Encoded protein: CASSQTSGRTTDTQYF.

This clonotype showed up just a few times. The chain recombines TRBV5-1 with TRBJ2-5; TRBD2 is a possible D gene (6 bases). The CDR3 consists of 15 residues. V was pared by 0 bases and J by 2 bases, with 11 bases between. Germline CDR1 and CDR2: SGHRS and YFSETQ. The CDR3 loop reads CASSLAGTLQETQYF. The CDR3 DNA is TGCGCCAGCAGCTTGGCGGGGACTCTACAAGAGACCCAGTACTTC.

V is TRBV12-3 or TRBV12-4 and J is TRBJ2-5; 8 nucleotides align to TRBD1. V trimming: 6 bases; J trimming: 0 bases; junction bases outside the gene matches: 3. CDR3 length: 14 amino acids. The CDR3 nucleotides are TGTGCCAGCAGGACAGGGGCCTACCAAGAGACCCAGTACTTC. Its protein product is CASRTGAYQETQYF.

This clonotype occurred a few times. The DNA is left out, because the CDR3 cannot be placed on it with certainty; the CDR3 is given as TCRdb lists it. This chain uses TRBV5-1 with TRBJ2-1. Germline CDR1 and CDR2: SGHRS and YFSETQ. The CDR3 is made up of 15 amino acids, end residues included. This chain's CDR3 is CASSFGQGNYNEQFF.

Written as DNA, the CDR3 is TGTGCCAGCAGTACCGGGGCCCAAGAGACCCAGTACTTC. Translation: CASSTGAQETQYF. The genes are TRBV12-3 or TRBV12-4 and TRBJ2-5; perhaps D is TRBD1 or TRBD2 (5 bases each). This CDR3 contains 13 residues. V gave up 5 bases and J gave up 1 base, with 8 bases separating them.

The chain is built from TRBV7-8 and TRBJ2-3; 8 bases map to TRBD2. The V segment lost 1 base and the J segment 3 bases; nucleotides outside the gene matches: 6. The V gene's germline CDR1 is SGHVS and CDR2 FQNEAQ. This CDR3 is 16 amino acids long. The CDR3 loop reads CASSLGLSGKTDTQYF. CDR3 DNA sequence: TGTGCCAGCAGCTTAGGGCTTAGCGGGAAGACAGATACGCAGTATTTT.

The rearrangement links TRBV3-1 to TRBJ2-6, with TRBD1 identical over 9 bases. From germline, CDR1 is LGHDT and CDR2 YNNKEL (reference sequence). J lost 0 bases, V lost 3 bases, and 9 bases had no gene match. This CDR3 spans 19 amino acids. The CDR3 DNA reads TGTGCCAGCAGCCAGTTAACAGGGGGCCTCCCCTCTGGGGCCAACGTCCTGACTTTC. This sequence encodes CASSQLTGGLPSGANVLTF.

This clonotype has more than one count but fewer than ten. This chain connects TRBV28 to TRBJ1-2; D gene uncertain. The V end lost 6 bases, the J end lost 8 bases, and 19 bases lay between the germline ends. Germline values: CDR1 MDHEN, CDR2 SYDVKM. This CDR3 has 14 amino acids. The DNA of the CDR3 is TGTGCCAGCAGCCCCGATTTACGGGCTTCCGGCTACACCTTC. This codes for CASSPDLRASGYTF.

V is TRBV5-6 and J is TRBJ2-7; either TRBD1 or TRBD2 may supply D (5 bases each). CDR1 is SGHDT and CDR2 is YYEEEE in the germline V gene. V lost 1 base, J lost 8 bases, and 16 bases lay in between. The CDR3 sequence is 14 residues long. The CDR3 is CASSLPRGSGQQYF. DNA of the CDR3: TGTGCCAGCAGCTTGCCCCGGGGCTCGGGTCAGCAGTACTTC.

The CDR3 coding sequence is TGTGCCAGCAGAAATTCTCGGGGGGAGGATGAGCAGTTCTTC. Its protein product is CASRNSRGEDEQFF. The chain is built from TRBV3-1 and TRBJ2-1; 7 nucleotides agree with TRBD2. CDR1 LGHDT and CDR2 YNNKEL come from the germline V gene (reference sequence). V lost 6 bases and J lost 8; bases outside the gene matches: 10. This CDR3 is built from 14 residues.

The V gene is TRBV10-3, the J gene TRBJ2-2; 7 positions match TRBD1. V dropped 2 bases and J dropped 6; count of bases not matched to a gene: 3. CDR3 size: 14 residues. Looked up from germline, CDR1 is ENHRY and CDR2 is SYGVKD. The CDR3 DNA reads as TGTGCCATCAGTGAGCTCCAGGGGGCCGGGGAGCTGTTTTTT. This gives the protein CAISELQGAGELFF.

This sequence joins TRBV7-9 and TRBJ2-2; TRBD1 agrees at 8 bases. This CDR3 is built from 16 residues. Unmatched junction bases numbered 9, after V lost 4 bases and J lost 5 bases. Germline CDR1 is SEHNR and CDR2 is FQNEAQ (reference sequence). The CDR3 nucleotides read TGTGCCAGCAGCTCGGTCTTACAGGGGGGAACCGGGGAGCTGTTTTTT. As protein: CASSSVLQGGTGELFF.